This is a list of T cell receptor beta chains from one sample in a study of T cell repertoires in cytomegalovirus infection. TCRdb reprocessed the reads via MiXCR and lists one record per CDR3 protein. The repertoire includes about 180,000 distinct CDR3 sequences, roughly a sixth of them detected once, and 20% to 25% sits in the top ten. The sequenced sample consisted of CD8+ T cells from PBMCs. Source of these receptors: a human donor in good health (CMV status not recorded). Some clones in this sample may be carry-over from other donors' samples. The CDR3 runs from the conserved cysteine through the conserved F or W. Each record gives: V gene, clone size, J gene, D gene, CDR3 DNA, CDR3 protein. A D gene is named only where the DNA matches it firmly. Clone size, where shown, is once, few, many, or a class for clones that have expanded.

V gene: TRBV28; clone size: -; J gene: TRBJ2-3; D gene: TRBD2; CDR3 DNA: TGTGCCATCGCATATAAACTAGCGGGGGGTCCCACGAGCGCAGATACGCAGTATTTT; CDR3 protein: CAIAYKLAGGPTSADTQYF
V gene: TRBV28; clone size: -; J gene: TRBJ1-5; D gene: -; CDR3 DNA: TGTGCCAGCTCTTTCCGGGGCCAGCCCCAGCATTTT; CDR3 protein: CASSFRGQPQHF
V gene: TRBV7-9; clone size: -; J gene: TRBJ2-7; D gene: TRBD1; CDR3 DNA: TGTGCCAGCAGCTTAGTAGGGGGCGCGACCTACGAGCAGTACTTC; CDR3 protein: CASSLVGGATYEQYF
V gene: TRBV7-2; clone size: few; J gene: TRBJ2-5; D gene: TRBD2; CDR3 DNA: TGTGCCAGCAGCTTTAAGACTAGCGGGGGGCCGGAGACCCAGTACTTC; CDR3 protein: CASSFKTSGGPETQYF
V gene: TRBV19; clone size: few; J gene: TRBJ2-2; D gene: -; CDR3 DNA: TGTGCCAGTAGTGCGAAGAGGAGTACCGGGGAGCTGTTTTTT; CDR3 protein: CASSAKRSTGELFF
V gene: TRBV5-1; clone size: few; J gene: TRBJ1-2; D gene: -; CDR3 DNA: TGCGCCAGCAGCCTGGGACTCCGGGGCTACACCTTC; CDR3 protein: CASSLGLRGYTF
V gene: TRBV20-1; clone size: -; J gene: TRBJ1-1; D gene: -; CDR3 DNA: TGCAGTGCTAGAGGACGGGCTACCACTGAAGCTTTCTTT; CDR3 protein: CSARGRATTEAFF
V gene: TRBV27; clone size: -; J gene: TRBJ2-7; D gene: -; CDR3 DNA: TGTGCCAGCAGTCCTTTAATGGAGCAGTACTTC; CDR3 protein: CASSPLMEQYF
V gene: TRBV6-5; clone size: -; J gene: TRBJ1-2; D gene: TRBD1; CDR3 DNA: TGTGCCAGCAGTCGCAAACCCCAGGGGGATGGCTACACCTTC; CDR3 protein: CASSRKPQGDGYTF
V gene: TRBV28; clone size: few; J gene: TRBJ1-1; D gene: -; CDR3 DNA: TGTGCCAGCAGTTTCTGGGTTACTGAAGCTTTCTTT; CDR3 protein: CASSFWVTEAFF